What follows is one T cell receptor (beta chain) and its context. The entry originates in a study of T cells in Graves' hyperthyroidism and ophthalmopathy. CDR1 and CDR2 from the germline V gene are MNHNS and SASEGT. Deletions cut 1 base from V and 5 bases from J, with 17 bases between. The CDR3 sequence is 16 residues long. It was RNA transcripts that yielded the amplified TCR beta CDR3 regions. TCR CDR3 regions were first amplified by RT-PCR with HTBI primers. TCRdb re-called the multiplex PCR reads through MiXCR, storing one row per CDR3 protein. Seen here are about 510,000 distinct CDR3 sequences, roughly 15% observed once, and the top ten hold 11% to 15%. Absent ophthalmopathy progression within 18 months defined stable Graves' hyperthyroidism. Diagnostic assessment was based on clinical symptoms, serum thyroxine and TRAb, thyroid ultrasound and orbital computed tomography.

The receptor was isolated from a woman in her thirties or forties with Graves' hyperthyroidism. What was sequenced was blood. The chain is built from TRBV6-1 and TRBJ2-5; a weak D match, TRBD2 (5 bases). This chain's CDR3 is CASSEVKTARRETQYF. As DNA, the CDR3 is TGTGCCAGCAGTGAAGTAAAGACGGCGAGGAGGGAGACCCAGTACTTC.